The present T cell receptor beta chain was sequenced within a study of cytomegalovirus exposure and HLA in healthy donors. The data were produced by immunoSEQ multiplex PCR, yet TCRdb's version contains in-frame clones alone and is incomplete. The sample holds 200,000 to 250,000 clones, over 80% seen once. The receptor's source is a woman in her 30s in good health and CMV-seropositive. The source material was PBMCs.

CDR3 sequence (DNA): TGTGCCTGGAGTGAACCTCCCTCTTATGTGGACAGAGGCTATGGCTACACCTTC. It yields the protein CAWSEPPSYVDRGYGYTF. V gene TRBV30 combines with J gene TRBJ1-2; D perhaps matches TRBD1 (6 bases). V was shortened by 1 base and J by 4 bases, with 25 bases between the two germline ends. Per germline, CDR1 GTSNPN and CDR2 SVGIG (reference sequence). The CDR3 has 18 residues. The full variable domain, with the rest looked up from reference TRBV30 and TRBJ1-2, is SQTIHQWPATLVQPVGSPLSLECTVEGTSNPNLYWYRQAAGRGLQLLFYSVGIGQISSEVPQNLSASRPQDRQFILSSKKLLLSDSGFYLCAWSEPPSYVDRGYGYTFGSGTRLTVV.